One and the same sample provided the 15 T cell receptor beta chains below, sequenced in a study of tumor-infiltrating lymphocytes in primary liver carcinoma. Total RNA (roughly 550 ng) served as template for TCR beta cDNA synthesis primed by a constant-region primer. Three rounds of nested multiplex PCR with slightly modified ARM-PCR produced TCR beta libraries. Investigators reported that the first two PCR rounds, at 10 cycles each, used TRBV1-TRBV30 forward primers with a C-beta reverse primer. TCRdb recomputed calls from the multiplex PCR reads with MiXCR, one row per CDR3 protein. The table records approximately 88,000 distinct CDR3 sequences, less than 75% of them present only once. Scientists recovered RNA and DNA together from approximately 20-30 mg of unsorted bulk tissue. The sample comprised tumor-adjacent normal liver tissue. The receptors were sampled from a man aged 40-50 years with primary liver carcinoma and hepatitis B virus infection.

A word on this clonotype: One end of the junction does not line up with germline, which may come from a read error. The rearrangement uses TRBV11-2 and TRBJ2-7, with TRBD2 matching over 8 bases. This CDR3 comprises 15 residues. The V gene's germline CDR1 is SGHAT and CDR2 FQNNGV. Here the CDR3 DNA reads TGTGCCAGCAGTTTGGTTTTAGCGGGATCCCTCGAGCTGTACTTC. Its translation: CASSLVLAGSLELYF.

A word on this clonotype: This could be a read error, since a much larger clone is one nucleotide away. The CDR3 here is CVSSSSSGRAGFF. The CDR3 nucleotides are TGTGTCAGCAGCAGTTCTAGCGGGAGGGCCGGCTTCTTC. The genes are TRBV5-4 and TRBJ2-1; 12 nucleotides agree with TRBD2. CDR1 and CDR2 (germline): SGHNT, YYREEE (reference sequence). This CDR3 comprises 13 residues.

Concerning this clonotype: Since a much larger clone is just one base distant, this may be a read error. The chain employs TRBV12-3 or TRBV12-4 and TRBJ2-1; D possibly corresponds to TRBD1 (6 bases). V was shortened by 3 bases and J by 7 bases, with 16 bases between the two germline ends. The length of the CDR3 is 15 residues. The CDR3 DNA sequence: TGTGCCAGCAGTTTTATGTCAGGGGTGGCGAATGAGCAGTTCTTC. Amino acids: CASSFMSGVANEQFF.

A remark on this clonotype: One junction end disagrees with the germline gene, perhaps due to a read error. The V and J genes are TRBV12-3 or TRBV12-4 and TRBJ1-1; 10 bases fit TRBD1. The CDR3 totals 12 residues. This chain's CDR3 is CGSSWGQGEAFF. CDR3 nucleotide sequence: TGTGGCAGCAGCTGGGGACAGGGGGAAGCTTTCTTT.

This clonotype showed up many times. The genes are TRBV6-2 or TRBV6-3 and TRBJ2-7; no clear D gene. The CDR3 is 12 amino acids. The V end lost 5 bases, the J end lost 2 bases, and 7 bases lay between the germline ends. Germline CDR1 reads MNHEY; CDR2 reads SVGEGT. The CDR3 sequence is CASSPSPYEQYF. In DNA, the CDR3 is TGTGCCAGCAGTCCGAGCCCCTACGAGCAGTACTTC.

Turning to this clonotype: One junction end does not reproduce the germline sequence, and a read error may be involved. This chain links TRBV7-9 with TRBJ2-6; D assignment may be TRBD1 or TRBD2 (6 bases each). The length of the CDR3 is 15 residues. Germline V CDR1 and CDR2: SEHNR, FQNEAQ (reference sequence). DNA of the CDR3: TGTGCCAGCAGTTTAGGGGGGCTTGGGGCCAACGTCCTGATTTTC. Protein sequence: CASSLGGLGANVLIF.

The chain is built from TRBV20-1 and TRBJ1-5; possibly TRBD1 for D (6 bases). V was trimmed by 7 bases and J by 4 bases, leaving 14 bases between them. Germline V gene lookup returns CDR1 DFQATT and CDR2 SNEGSKA (reference sequence). The CDR3 has 13 residues. The CDR3, as DNA: TGCAGTGTTAGGAGGGACAAGAATCAGCCCCAGCATTTT. Its translation: CSVRRDKNQPQHF.

The rearrangement joins TRBV5-5 to TRBJ2-7; tentative D call: TRBD2 (6 bases). The CDR3 runs to 15 residues. Looked up from germline, CDR1 is SGHKS and CDR2 is YYEKEE (reference sequence). Written as DNA, the CDR3 is TGTACCAACAGCTACTCTTACGGGAGCTACTACGAGCAGTACTTC. Amino acid sequence: CTNSYSYGSYYEQYF.

Turning to this clonotype: This may stem from a read error, because a much larger clone lies one nucleotide away. This CDR3 is missing its conserved last phenylalanine or tryptophan, likely due to a read error. The DNA is left out, because the CDR3 cannot be placed on it with certainty; the CDR3 is given as TCRdb lists it. The chain uses TRBV11-1 and TRBJ2-7. Looked up from germline, CDR1 is SGHAT and CDR2 is FQDESV (reference sequence). Both ends counted, the CDR3 spans 15 residues. The CDR3 spells CASSLESGVSYEQCL.

The V call is TRBV15, the J call TRBJ1-4; TRBD1 might be the D (5 bases). The CDR3 has 17 amino acids. V lost 3 bases to trimming and J lost 5 bases, with 19 bases between them. Germline CDR1 reads LNHNV; CDR2 reads YYDKDF (reference sequence). CDR3 residues: CATSSGKGVDPNEKLFF. The DNA of the CDR3 is TGTGCCACCAGCAGTGGTAAAGGGGTGGACCCGAATGAAAAACTGTTTTTT.

About this clonotype: The conserved closing phenylalanine or tryptophan is absent in this CDR3, likely reflecting a read error. This chain joins TRBV6-5 and TRBJ1-5; TRBD1 might be the D (5 bases). The CDR3 extends over 15 amino acids. The germline V gene encodes CDR1 MNHEY and CDR2 SVGAGI. Trimming took 5 bases from V and 1 from J, leaving 12 bases between them. CDR3 DNA sequence: TGTGCCAGCAGTATGTCAAAGGGGAGCAATCAGCCCCAGCATTAT. This sequence encodes CASSMSKGSNQPQHY.

As to this clonotype: This may come from a read error, since a much larger clone is one base off. J is TRBJ2-7 and V is TRBV6-1; TRBD1 or TRBD2 may be the D gene (5 bases each). The V and J ends lost 0 bases and 7 bases respectively, with 13 bases between them. The germline V gene encodes CDR1 MNHNS and CDR2 SASEGT. The CDR3 is made up of 14 amino acids. CDR3 region: CASSEARLEGEQYF. CDR3 in DNA: TGTGCCAGCAGTGAAGCGCGATTAGAGGGGGAGCAGTACTTC.

V and J are TRBV9 and TRBJ2-1, with TRBD1 matching 7 bases. Germline V gene sequence: CDR1 SGDLS, CDR2 YYNGEE. The ends lost 4 bases at V and 11 bases at J; junction bases unmatched: 18. This CDR3 has 16 residues. The CDR3 loop is CASSFPGTVNSRQQFF. In DNA, the CDR3 is TGTGCCAGCAGCTTCCCCGGGACAGTCAACTCCAGGCAGCAGTTCTTC.

This clonotype was counted many times. V is TRBV29-1 and J is TRBJ2-3, with D maybe TRBD2 (6 bases). CDR1 and CDR2 (germline): SQVTM, ANQGSEA. V lost 6 bases and J lost 6, with 13 bases in between. The CDR3 extends over 12 amino acids. CDR3 sequence: CSVDGGRDTQYF. Written as DNA, the CDR3 is TGCAGCGTAGACGGGGGTAGGGATACGCAGTATTTT.

This clonotype was seen a handful of times. A much larger clone differs from this one at a single base, so this may be a read error. Here the CDR3 DNA reads TGTGCCATCTCTAGCGGGCCTGGGAAGACCCAGTACTTC. Amino acid sequence: CAISSGPGKTQYF. This chain connects TRBV10-3 to TRBJ2-5; the match to TRBD2 covers 8 bases. The CDR3 is 13 amino acids. Germline trimming cut 8 bases from V and 6 bases from J; bases unmatched to any gene: 8. Germline V CDR1 and CDR2: ENHRY, SYGVKD.